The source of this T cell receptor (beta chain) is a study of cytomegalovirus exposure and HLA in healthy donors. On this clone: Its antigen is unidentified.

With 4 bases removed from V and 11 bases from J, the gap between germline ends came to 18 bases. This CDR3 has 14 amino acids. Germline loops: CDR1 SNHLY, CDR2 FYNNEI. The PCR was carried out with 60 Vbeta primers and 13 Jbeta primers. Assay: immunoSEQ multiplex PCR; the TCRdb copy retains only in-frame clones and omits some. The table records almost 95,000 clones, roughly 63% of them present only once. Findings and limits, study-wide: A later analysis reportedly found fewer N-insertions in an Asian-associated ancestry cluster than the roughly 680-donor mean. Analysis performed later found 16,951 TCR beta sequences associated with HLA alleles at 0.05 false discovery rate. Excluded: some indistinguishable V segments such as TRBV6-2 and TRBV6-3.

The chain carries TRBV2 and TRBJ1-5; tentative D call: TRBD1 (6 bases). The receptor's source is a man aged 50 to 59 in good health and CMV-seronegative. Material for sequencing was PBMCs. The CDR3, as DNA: TGTGCCAGCAGTGGACAGGCGCAGATCATGGCCCAGCATTTT. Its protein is CASSGQAQIMAQHF.